The next 21 T cell receptor beta chains were all read from a single sample in a study of PD-1 blockade in classical Hodgkin lymphoma. Using immunoSEQ multiplex PCR, the repertoire was profiled, and TCRdb retains in-frame clones only, with some absent. The sample has about 25,000 clones; approximately 67% are singletons. Indicated time point: cycle 4 day 1 (C4D1), after less than 7 weeks of nivolumab. There was relapse after autologous stem cell transplantation in every patient, and there was variation in brentuximab vedotin exposure. Sequencing used peripheral blood mononuclear cells (PBMCs), obtained before the fourth cycle of nivolumab. These receptors were obtained from a human donor with classical Hodgkin lymphoma.

V usage is TRBV6-6 and J usage is TRBJ1-1, with D perhaps TRBD1 (5 bases). The ends were cut back, 1 base at V and 5 bases at J, with 8 bases in the middle. The CDR3 runs to 13 residues. Germline CDR1 and CDR2: MNHNY and SVGAGI (reference sequence). CDR3 sequence reads: CASSYFGGTEAFF. CDR3 in DNA: TGTGCCAGCAGTTACTTCGGGGGTACTGAAGCTTTCTTT.

The chain couples TRBV9 to TRBJ2-1; tentative D call: TRBD1 (6 bases). CDR3 size: 15 residues. Germline CDR1 and CDR2: SGDLS and YYNGEE. V was shortened by 4 bases and J by 4 bases, with 15 bases between the two germline ends. CDR3 region: CASSLRDNPYNEQFF. Here the CDR3 DNA reads TGTGCCAGCAGCCTCCGGGACAACCCATACAATGAGCAGTTCTTC. The whole variable domain, remainder taken from reference TRBV9 and TRBJ2-1, is DSGVTQTPKHLITATGQRVTLRCSPRSGDLSVYWYQQSLDQGLQFLIQYYNGEERAKGNILERFSAQQFPDLHSELNLSSLELGDSALYFCASSLRDNPYNEQFFGPGTRLTVL.

This clone has just a few counts. The chain has TRBV7-6 and TRBJ2-1; tentative D call: TRBD2 (6 bases). CDR1 is SGHVS, CDR2 FNYEAQ, per germline. Trimming took 5 bases from V and 6 from J, leaving 14 bases between them. This CDR3 comprises 14 residues. Here the CDR3 DNA reads TGTGCCAGCAGCGAAGTCGGGAGCAGCAATGAGCAGTTCTTC. This encodes CASSEVGSSNEQFF.

Comment on this clone: A much larger clone lies one base from this, so it may be a read error. Other DNA sequences from this sample encode an identical CDR3 as well. V is TRBV6-6 and J is TRBJ1-1; D is perhaps TRBD1 (6 bases). The CDR3 has 13 residues. Germline values: CDR1 MNHNY, CDR2 SVGAGI (reference sequence). CDR3 sequence: CASSSHRDTEAFF. The CDR3 coding sequence is TGTGCCAGCAGTTCACACCGGGACACTGAGGCTTTCTTT.

The V gene is TRBV7-9, the J gene TRBJ2-2, with 12 nucleotides matching TRBD2. V lost 2 bases to trimming and J lost 5 bases; unmatched junction nucleotides: 6. Per germline, CDR1 SEHNR and CDR2 FQNEAQ (reference sequence). CDR3 length equals 17 residues. CDR3 amino acids: CASSLSRLAGETGELFF. The CDR3 DNA reads as TGTGCCAGCAGCTTATCCCGACTAGCGGGGGAAACCGGGGAGCTGTTTTTT. The whole variable domain, filled in from reference TRBV7-9 and TRBJ2-2, reads DTGVSQNPRHKITKRGQNVTFRCDPISEHNRLYWYRQTLGQGPEFLTYFQNEAQLEKSRLLSDRFSAERPKGSFSTLEIQRTEQGDSAMYLCASSLSRLAGETGELFFGEGSRLTVL.

The chain employs TRBV2 and TRBJ1-2; D is possibly TRBD1 (5 bases). The CDR3 has 13 amino acids. The germline V and J ends were trimmed by 10 bases and 3 bases, with 15 bases remaining between them. Germline loops: CDR1 SNHLY, CDR2 FYNNEI. CDR3 DNA: TGTGCCACCGTATATGACAGTCACTATGGCTACACCTTC. This gives the protein CATVYDSHYGYTF.

This rearrangement joins TRBV9 to TRBJ1-4, with D perhaps TRBD1 (6 bases). Trimming left V 0 bases short and J 5 bases short, with 8 bases between. The CDR3 length is 14 residues. Germline values: CDR1 SGDLS, CDR2 YYNGEE. As DNA, the CDR3 is TGTGCCAGCAGCGTAGGGACAGAGAATGAAAAACTGTTTTTT. Its translation: CASSVGTENEKLFF.

This chain's CDR3 is CASSSGTSGGPSDTQYF. In DNA, the CDR3 is TGCGCCAGCAGCTCCGGGACTAGCGGGGGGCCGTCGGATACGCAGTATTTT. The chain links TRBV5-1 to TRBJ2-3, with TRBD2 matching 15 bases. Trimming at V came to 3 bases and at J to 6 bases, leaving 8 bases not matched to a gene. This CDR3 has 17 residues. In germline, CDR1 is SGHRS, CDR2 YFSETQ.

The V and J genes are TRBV4-3 and TRBJ1-1; D is undetermined. V gave up 0 bases and J gave up 8 bases, with 7 bases separating them. The CDR3 has 12 amino acids. The germline gives CDR1 LGHNA, CDR2 YSLEER. In DNA, the CDR3 is TGCGCCAGCAGCCAAGATAGCCCGGAAGCTTTCTTT. Its protein is CASSQDSPEAFF.

This rearrangement joins TRBV6-1 to TRBJ2-3, with 7 bases lining up with TRBD2. This CDR3 has 12 amino acids. Germline V gene data show CDR1 as MNHNS and CDR2 as SASEGT. V was clipped by 8 bases and J by 2 bases; unmatched bases: 1. This CDR3 reads CASAGDTDTQYF. For the CDR3, the DNA is TGTGCCAGCGCGGGGGACACAGATACGCAGTATTTT.

The gene calls are TRBV15 and TRBJ2-3; D might be TRBD1 (6 bases). The germline gives CDR1 LNHNV, CDR2 YYDKDF (reference sequence). Trimming cost V 4 bases and J 0 bases, with 11 bases left between them. The CDR3 consists of 15 residues. CDR3: CATSTWDKSTDTQYF. The CDR3 nucleotides are TGTGCCACCAGCACCTGGGACAAGAGCACAGATACGCAGTATTTT.

This chain connects TRBV5-4 to TRBJ2-2; TRBD2 agrees at 8 bases. CDR3 length: 17 amino acids. Germline CDR1 and CDR2: SGHNT and YYREEE (reference sequence). V lost 4 bases and J lost 4; bases outside the gene matches: 12. The CDR3 coding sequence is TGTGCCAGCAGCCGGAGCGGGGGAGGTTACGTCACCGGGGAGCTGTTTTTT. It encodes CASSRSGGGYVTGELFF. Full variable domain (remainder filled in from reference TRBV5-4 and TRBJ2-2): ETGVTQSPTHLIKTRGQQVTLRCSSQSGHNTVSWYQQALGQGPQFIFQYYREEENGRGNFPPRFSGLQFPNYSSELNVNALELDDSALYLCASSRSGGGYVTGELFFGEGSRLTVL.

V usage is TRBV19 and J usage is TRBJ1-2, with a possible D match to TRBD1 (6 bases). V was pared by 5 bases and J by 2 bases, with 15 bases between. Per the germline V gene, CDR1 is LNHDA and CDR2 is SQIVND (reference sequence). The CDR3 sequence is 15 residues long. As DNA, the CDR3 is TGTGCCAGTAGTTCCACCAGGACAGCCAACTATGGCTACACCTTC. It encodes CASSSTRTANYGYTF.

The chain combines TRBV25-1 with TRBJ1-4; no definite D call. The CDR3 has 14 amino acids. Trimming took off 6 bases at V and 7 bases at J, with 15 bases between the two ends. The germline gives CDR1 MGHDK, CDR2 SYGVNS. The chain's CDR3 is CASSEAGSGEKLFF. In DNA, the CDR3 is TGTGCCAGCAGCGAAGCAGGTTCGGGTGAAAAACTGTTTTTT.

V gene TRBV7-8 combines with J gene TRBJ2-3; D may correspond to TRBD1 or TRBD2 (5 bases each). The CDR3 length is 16 residues. From germline, CDR1 is SGHVS and CDR2 FQNEAQ. Trimming removed 5 bases from V and 5 bases from J, with 20 bases in between. Here the CDR3 DNA reads TGTGCCAGCAGCAGCCGGGACCCCGGGTGGGGAGATACGCAGTATTTT. Translated: CASSSRDPGWGDTQYF.

V and J are TRBV28 and TRBJ2-1; 11 bases are shared with TRBD2. V shed 3 bases, J shed 3 bases, and the junction held 7 bases outside the gene matches. The length of the CDR3 is 17 residues. Germline V gene data show CDR1 as MDHEN and CDR2 as SYDVKM. CDR3 amino acids: CASSLGSGGALYNEQFF. The CDR3 coding sequence is TGTGCCAGCAGTTTGGGTAGCGGGGGGGCCCTCTACAATGAGCAGTTCTTC.

The chain has TRBV28 and TRBJ1-2, with 7 bases identical to TRBD1. Germline V lookup: CDR1 MDHEN, CDR2 SYDVKM. The CDR3 has 14 residues. V gave up 7 bases and J gave up 4 bases; unmatched junction bases: 9. CDR3 loop: CASIADRVGYGYTF. In DNA form, the CDR3 reads TGTGCCAGCATAGCCGACAGGGTCGGCTATGGCTACACCTTC.

This clone showed up just a few times. This sequence joins TRBV4-1 and TRBJ1-2, with D uncertain. Germline V gene data show CDR1 as MGHRA and CDR2 as YSYEKL. This CDR3 region has 16 residues. V was cut by 4 bases and J by 2 bases, with 17 bases left in between. CDR3 bases: TGCGCCAGCAGCCTACACCCTGGACTAGGAAACTATGGCTACACCTTC. Its protein is CASSLHPGLGNYGYTF.

This rearrangement joins TRBV19 to TRBJ1-1; D gene ambiguous. The CDR3 sequence is 15 residues long. Germline CDR1 and CDR2: LNHDA and SQIVND (reference sequence). V was clipped by 3 bases and J by 0 bases, with 11 bases between them. The CDR3 coding sequence is TGTGCCAGTAGTATTCAGGCAAGATTGAACACTGAAGCTTTCTTT. Its protein is CASSIQARLNTEAFF.

This clone was picked up a small number of times. The chain employs TRBV7-2 and TRBJ2-1; 8 positions agree with TRBD2. This CDR3 has 17 residues. The V gene's germline CDR1 is SGHTA and CDR2 FQGNSA. With 5 bases clipped from V and 6 bases from J, the junction kept 15 bases outside the gene matches. This chain's CDR3 is CASSPGFGVGTSNEQFF. The CDR3 DNA sequence: TGTGCCAGCAGCCCAGGTTTTGGGGTAGGGACTAGCAATGAGCAGTTCTTC.

The rearrangement uses TRBV5-1 and TRBJ2-5; D gene unclear. Trimming took off 4 bases at V and 2 bases at J, with 12 bases between the two ends. The CDR3 runs 14 residues. The germline V gene encodes CDR1 SGHRS and CDR2 YFSETQ. The CDR3 region has the DNA TGCGCCAGCAGCCGACGTGTACAACAAGAGACCCAGTACTTC. Translating it yields CASSRRVQQETQYF.